These T cell receptor beta chains were read from a single sample in a study of CD4 T cells in relation to SARS-CoV-2 and coronaviruses. What these receptors recognize is not known. The assay was immunoSEQ multiplex PCR, and TCRdb's table has in-frame clones only and misses some. The sample contains around 26,000 clones, 74% of which appear only once. The sequenced material came from CD4+ T cells from PBMCs, cultured in vitro. These receptors were collected from a human donor in good health. CDR3s include the opening cysteine and the closing phenylalanine or tryptophan. A D gene is named only where the DNA matches it firmly. A row's size may be missing; if present it is once, few, many or a size class.

J gene: TRBJ2-2
clone size: few
D gene: TRBD2
V gene: TRBV19
CDR3 DNA: TGTGCCAGTAGTCCTCTAGCGGGAGGACCCACCGGGGAGCTGTTTTTT
CDR3 protein: CASSPLAGGPTGELFF

J gene: TRBJ1-3
clone size: NA
D gene: NA
V gene: TRBV6-2/TRBV6-3
CDR3 DNA: TGTGCCAGCAGTTACCATATACCTGCACCGGGACAATTTTCTGGAAACACCATATATTTT
CDR3 protein: CASSYHIPAPGQFSGNTIYF

J gene: TRBJ2-3
clone size: NA
D gene: NA
V gene: TRBV7-9
CDR3 DNA: TGTGCCAGCAGCTTAGCCCGAGTCCGCGGGGTCGGCACAGATACGCAGTATTTT
CDR3 protein: CASSLARVRGVGTDTQYF

J gene: TRBJ2-3
clone size: NA
D gene: NA
V gene: TRBV4-2
CDR3 DNA: TGTGCCAGCAGCCAAGAGAATTCCGGGACACACACAGATACGCAGTATTTT
CDR3 protein: CASSQENSGTHTDTQYF

J gene: TRBJ1-4
clone size: NA
D gene: TRBD1
V gene: TRBV7-9
CDR3 DNA: TGTGCCAGCAGTGGACAGGGGGTTGCAACTAATGAAAAACTGTTTTTT
CDR3 protein: CASSGQGVATNEKLFF

J gene: TRBJ1-6
clone size: NA
D gene: TRBD1
V gene: TRBV18
CDR3 DNA: TGTGCCAGCTCATCGGACAGGGGTTATTCACCCCTCCACTTT
CDR3 protein: CASSSDRGYSPLHF

J gene: TRBJ2-1
clone size: NA
D gene: NA
V gene: TRBV5-1
CDR3 DNA: TGCGCCAGCAGTTTCGAGGTGAGCGCCAACAATGAGCAGTTCTTC
CDR3 protein: CASSFEVSANNEQFF

J gene: TRBJ1-1
clone size: NA
D gene: NA
V gene: TRBV4-3
CDR3 DNA: TGCGCCAGCAGCCCGGGACACTCCGTCGAGTTGGCTTTCTTT
CDR3 protein: CASSPGHSVELAFF

J gene: TRBJ2-3
clone size: NA
D gene: NA
V gene: TRBV6-1
CDR3 DNA: TGTGCCAGCAGTGAAGCGGGGGGCACAGATACGCAGTATTTT
CDR3 protein: CASSEAGGTDTQYF

J gene: TRBJ2-7
clone size: NA
D gene: TRBD1
V gene: TRBV19
CDR3 DNA: TGTGCCAGTAGTAGGACAGGGGGTGCCTACGAGCAGTACTTC
CDR3 protein: CASSRTGGAYEQYF

J gene: TRBJ2-3
clone size: once
D gene: TRBD2
V gene: TRBV5-4
CDR3 DNA: TGTGCCAGCAGCCGGGATCTAGCGGGAGGATTTGCAGATACGCAGTATTTT
CDR3 protein: CASSRDLAGGFADTQYF

J gene: TRBJ1-1
clone size: NA
D gene: NA
V gene: TRBV5-1
CDR3 DNA: TGCGCCAGCAGCTTGGGGTGGGACACTGAAGCTTTCTTT
CDR3 protein: CASSLGWDTEAFF

J gene: TRBJ1-6
clone size: NA
D gene: NA
V gene: TRBV18
CDR3 DNA: TGTGCCAGCTCACCTGGGGAGGGTTCACCCCTCCACTTT
CDR3 protein: CASSPGEGSPLHF

J gene: TRBJ2-5
clone size: NA
D gene: NA
V gene: TRBV6-1
CDR3 DNA: TGTGCCAGCAGTGAAGTGGGGGTCGGTCGGGAGACCCAGTACTTC
CDR3 protein: CASSEVGVGRETQYF

J gene: TRBJ2-3
clone size: NA
D gene: TRBD2
V gene: TRBV30
CDR3 DNA: TGTGCCTGGAGTAAGGGACTAGCGGGAGCGGTAGATACGCAGTATTTT
CDR3 protein: CAWSKGLAGAVDTQYF

J gene: TRBJ2-7
clone size: once
D gene: NA
V gene: TRBV24-1
CDR3 DNA: TGTGCCACCAGTGATCGGGGTTTATTGGACGAGCAGTACTTC
CDR3 protein: CATSDRGLLDEQYF

J gene: TRBJ2-7
clone size: NA
D gene: TRBD2
V gene: TRBV10-2
CDR3 DNA: TGCGCCAGCGTACTAGCGGGATCTGGTGAGCAGTACTTC
CDR3 protein: CASVLAGSGEQYF

J gene: TRBJ2-7
clone size: NA
D gene: NA
V gene: TRBV5-4
CDR3 DNA: TGTGCCAGCAGCTTCTTCCAGTTCCCGAACTCCCCCGAGCAGTACTTC
CDR3 protein: CASSFFQFPNSPEQYF

J gene: TRBJ2-7
clone size: few
D gene: TRBD2
V gene: TRBV7-9
CDR3 DNA: TGTGCCAGCAGCTTAGACGCTAGCGGGAGAGGGCAGTACTTC
CDR3 protein: CASSLDASGRGQYF

J gene: TRBJ2-7
clone size: NA
D gene: TRBD2
V gene: TRBV29-1
CDR3 DNA: TGCAGCGTCGAAGGATTGCGGGGGGGCTACGAGCAGTACTTC
CDR3 protein: CSVEGLRGGYEQYF

J gene: TRBJ2-3
clone size: NA
D gene: TRBD2
V gene: TRBV5-1
CDR3 DNA: TGCGCCAGCAGCCAGAAACTAGCGGGGGACCTAGTAGATACGCAGTATTTT
CDR3 protein: CASSQKLAGDLVDTQYF

J gene: TRBJ1-1
clone size: few
D gene: NA
V gene: TRBV19
CDR3 DNA: TGTGCCAGTACTATAGTACGAGGCACTGAAGCTTTCTTT
CDR3 protein: CASTIVRGTEAFF

J gene: TRBJ1-6
clone size: NA
D gene: NA
V gene: TRBV19
CDR3 DNA: TGTGCCAGTAGTACGGGCAGGGCCCGCTCCTATAATTCACCCCTCCACTTT
CDR3 protein: CASSTGRARSYNSPLHF

J gene: TRBJ2-7
clone size: NA
D gene: TRBD1
V gene: TRBV7-2
CDR3 DNA: TGTGCCAGCAGCCCGGGGACAGTAGTACCCTACGAGCAGTACTTC
CDR3 protein: CASSPGTVVPYEQYF

J gene: TRBJ2-6
clone size: few
D gene: NA
V gene: TRBV5-4
CDR3 DNA: TGTGCCAGCAGCTTGCGGTCCACTGGGGCCAACGTCCTGACTTTC
CDR3 protein: CASSLRSTGANVLTF

J gene: TRBJ2-5
clone size: NA
D gene: TRBD2
V gene: TRBV5-1
CDR3 DNA: TGCGCCAGCAGCTTCGGGACTAGCGGCCTGGGGGAGACCCAGTACTTC
CDR3 protein: CASSFGTSGLGETQYF

J gene: TRBJ2-1
clone size: once
D gene: NA
V gene: TRBV5-1
CDR3 DNA: TGCGCCAGCAGCTTAGGAGTACGCCGTATCAATGAGCAGTTCTTC
CDR3 protein: CASSLGVRRINEQFF

J gene: TRBJ2-6
clone size: NA
D gene: NA
V gene: TRBV2
CDR3 DNA: TGTGCCAGCAGCCATACAGATATGGTGGGAGGGGCCAACGTCCTGACTTTC
CDR3 protein: CASSHTDMVGGANVLTF

J gene: TRBJ2-1
clone size: NA
D gene: TRBD1
V gene: TRBV27
CDR3 DNA: TGTGCCAGCAGTTTGATACTCCAACAGGGGGCTGATGAGCAGTTCTTC
CDR3 protein: CASSLILQQGADEQFF

J gene: TRBJ2-1
clone size: few
D gene: TRBD1
V gene: TRBV5-1
CDR3 DNA: TGCGCCAGCAGCCAAGACAGGGGGTACTCTGAGCAGTTCTTC
CDR3 protein: CASSQDRGYSEQFF

J gene: TRBJ2-5
clone size: NA
D gene: NA
V gene: TRBV19
CDR3 DNA: TGTGCCAGTAGTACCCCCAGGAGCCAGAAACAAGAGACCCAGTACTTC
CDR3 protein: CASSTPRSQKQETQYF

J gene: TRBJ1-4
clone size: NA
D gene: NA
V gene: TRBV7-9
CDR3 DNA: TGTGCCAGCAGCTTACAAGGGACTAATGAAAAACTGTTTTTT
CDR3 protein: CASSLQGTNEKLFF

J gene: TRBJ1-4
clone size: few
D gene: NA
V gene: TRBV30
CDR3 DNA: TGTGCCTGGAGTGTACTAAGGGAAAAACTGTTTTTT
CDR3 protein: CAWSVLREKLFF

J gene: TRBJ2-3
clone size: NA
D gene: TRBD1
V gene: TRBV18
CDR3 DNA: TGTGCCAGCTCTCCGGCCCCTACAGGGGGCAGCACAGATACGCAGTATTTT
CDR3 protein: CASSPAPTGGSTDTQYF

J gene: TRBJ2-7
clone size: NA
D gene: NA
V gene: TRBV6-5
CDR3 DNA: TGTGCCAGCAGTTCGGACCTTTCCTACGAGCAGTACTTC
CDR3 protein: CASSSDLSYEQYF

J gene: TRBJ1-1
clone size: few
D gene: NA
V gene: TRBV18
CDR3 DNA: TGTGCCAGCTCACCGGTCGGGAGACCCCAGGGCACTGAAGCTTTCTTT
CDR3 protein: CASSPVGRPQGTEAFF

J gene: TRBJ2-5
clone size: NA
D gene: NA
V gene: TRBV7-2
CDR3 DNA: TGTGCCAGCAGCTACGACTCTTTCCAAGAGACCCAGTACTTC
CDR3 protein: CASSYDSFQETQYF

J gene: TRBJ1-1
clone size: NA
D gene: TRBD1
V gene: TRBV6-6
CDR3 DNA: TGTGCCAGCAGTAGCCAAGGGACAGGGTCGGGTGAAGCTTTCTTT
CDR3 protein: CASSSQGTGSGEAFF

J gene: TRBJ1-4
clone size: NA
D gene: NA
V gene: TRBV10-3
CDR3 DNA: TGTGCCATCAGTGCGGGAAGGAATGAAAAACTGTTTTTT
CDR3 protein: CAISAGRNEKLFF

J gene: TRBJ2-5
clone size: once
D gene: TRBD2
V gene: TRBV6-6
CDR3 DNA: TGTGCCAGCAGTTTCATACTAGCGGGTGGGCAAGAGACCCAGTACTTC
CDR3 protein: CASSFILAGGQETQYF

J gene: TRBJ1-4
clone size: NA
D gene: NA
V gene: TRBV4-2
CDR3 DNA: TGTGCCAGCACCTCGACAGGAACGAATGAAAAACTGTTTTTT
CDR3 protein: CASTSTGTNEKLFF

J gene: TRBJ1-2
clone size: NA
D gene: TRBD1
V gene: TRBV19
CDR3 DNA: TGTGCCAGTAATTCCCAGACAGGGGTCTATGGCTACACCTTC
CDR3 protein: CASNSQTGVYGYTF

J gene: TRBJ2-5
clone size: NA
D gene: NA
V gene: TRBV6-5
CDR3 DNA: TGTGCCAGCAGGAGAGGGCCCCTAGGGGCCCAGTACTTC
CDR3 protein: CASRRGPLGAQYF

J gene: TRBJ1-2
clone size: few
D gene: NA
V gene: TRBV20-1
CDR3 DNA: TGCAGTTCCAGCTCAGGGCCCGGCTACACCTTC
CDR3 protein: CSSSSGPGYTF

J gene: TRBJ2-2
clone size: few
D gene: TRBD1
V gene: TRBV29-1
CDR3 DNA: TGCAGCGTTGAGGGACAGGCGAACACCGGGGAGCTGTTTTTT
CDR3 protein: CSVEGQANTGELFF

J gene: TRBJ2-1
clone size: few
D gene: TRBD2
V gene: TRBV7-2
CDR3 DNA: TGTGCCAGCAGCCCAACGGGACTAGCGGGGGAACGCTCCTACAATGAGCAGTTCTTC
CDR3 protein: CASSPTGLAGERSYNEQFF

J gene: TRBJ2-3
clone size: NA
D gene: NA
V gene: TRBV27
CDR3 DNA: TGTGCCAGCAGTACTAGATTTACGCAGTATTTT
CDR3 protein: CASSTRFTQYF

J gene: TRBJ2-1
clone size: NA
D gene: TRBD2
V gene: TRBV14
CDR3 DNA: TGTGCCAGCAGCCAAACGTTCCGCGGGAGAGCAACCTACAATGAGCAGTTCTTC
CDR3 protein: CASSQTFRGRATYNEQFF

J gene: TRBJ1-2
clone size: few
D gene: NA
V gene: TRBV4-1
CDR3 DNA: TGCGCCAGCAGCCAACTGGGCAGGACAAGGCACTATGGCTACACCTTC
CDR3 protein: CASSQLGRTRHYGYTF

J gene: TRBJ1-1
clone size: NA
D gene: NA
V gene: TRBV7-9
CDR3 DNA: TGTGCCAGCAGCCCGAGGACAGCTTTTGAAGCTTTCTTT
CDR3 protein: CASSPRTAFEAFF

J gene: TRBJ1-3
clone size: NA
D gene: NA
V gene: TRBV18
CDR3 DNA: TGTGCCAGCTCATTTTTCCAAGGGTCGGATGGAAACACCATATATTTT
CDR3 protein: CASSFFQGSDGNTIYF

J gene: TRBJ1-2
clone size: NA
D gene: NA
V gene: TRBV29-1
CDR3 DNA: TGCAGCGTTGAAGCTCCCTTCCTTAACTATGGCTACACCTTC
CDR3 protein: CSVEAPFLNYGYTF

J gene: TRBJ1-1
clone size: NA
D gene: NA
V gene: TRBV10-3
CDR3 DNA: TGTGCCATCAGATCAGCAGGGGACACTGAAGCTTTCTTT
CDR3 protein: CAIRSAGDTEAFF

J gene: TRBJ1-5
clone size: few
D gene: NA
V gene: TRBV6-2/TRBV6-3
CDR3 DNA: TGTGCCAGCAGTTGGGGTAATCAGCCCCAGCATTTT
CDR3 protein: CASSWGNQPQHF